This T cell receptor beta chain was captured by sequencing in a study of T cell changes during pregnancy in multiple sclerosis. The CDR3 runs to 14 residues. In germline, CDR1 is LNHDA, CDR2 SQIVND (reference sequence). Between the trimmed V and J ends, which lost 2 bases and 8 bases, there was a span of 13 bases. Repertoires were generated with immunoSEQ multiplex PCR, while TCRdb's copy carries only in-frame clones and drops some. The data hold roughly 30,000 clones, with 89% observed a single time. The rearrangement uses TRBV19 and TRBJ2-1; D possibly corresponds to TRBD1 (5 bases). The source is a female donor with multiple sclerosis, enrolled in a pregnancy study. The source was CD8+ T cells from peripheral blood mononuclear cells, collected in the second trimester of pregnancy. The CDR3 sequence is CASSIRAGFDEQFF. As DNA, the CDR3 is TGTGCCAGTAGTATAAGGGCAGGGTTCGATGAGCAGTTCTTC.